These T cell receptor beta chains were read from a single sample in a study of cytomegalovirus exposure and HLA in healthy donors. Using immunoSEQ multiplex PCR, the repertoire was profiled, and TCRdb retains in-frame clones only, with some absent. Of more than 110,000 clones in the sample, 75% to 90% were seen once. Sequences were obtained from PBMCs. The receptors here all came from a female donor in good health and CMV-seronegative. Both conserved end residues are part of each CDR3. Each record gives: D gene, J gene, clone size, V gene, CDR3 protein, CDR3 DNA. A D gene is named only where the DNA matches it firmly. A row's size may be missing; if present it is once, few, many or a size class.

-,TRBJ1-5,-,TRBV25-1,CASRGRGFQPQHF,TGTGCCAGCAGGGGGAGAGGTTTTCAGCCCCAGCATTTT
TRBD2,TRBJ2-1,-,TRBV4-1,CASSQASGALNEQFF,TGCGCCAGCAGCCAGGCTAGCGGAGCCTTGAATGAGCAGTTCTTC
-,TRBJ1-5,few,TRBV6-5,CASSLGLQWNQPQHF,TGTGCCAGCAGCCTGGGACTCCAATGGAATCAGCCCCAGCATTTT
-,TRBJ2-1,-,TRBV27,CASSLTGSSYNEQFF,TGTGCCAGCAGTTTAACGGGGAGCTCCTACAATGAGCAGTTCTTC
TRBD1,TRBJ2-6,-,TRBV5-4,CASSRLGTGHSGANVLTF,TGTGCCAGCAGCCGCCTCGGGACAGGACACTCTGGGGCCAACGTCCTGACTTTC
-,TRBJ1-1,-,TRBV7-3,CASSFPAFRDTEAFF,TGTGCCAGCAGCTTTCCCGCCTTCCGCGACACTGAAGCTTTCTTT
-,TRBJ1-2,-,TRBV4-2,CASSQDSADSYNYGYTF,TGTGCCAGCAGCCAAGACTCCGCGGACAGCTATAACTATGGCTACACCTTC
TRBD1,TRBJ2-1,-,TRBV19,CASSATGGNEQFF,TGTGCCAGTAGTGCCACAGGGGGCAATGAGCAGTTCTTC
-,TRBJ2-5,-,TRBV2,CAGRLVKETQYF,TGTGCCGGCCGACTAGTCAAGGAGACCCAGTACTTC
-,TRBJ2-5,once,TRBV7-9,CASSLGRTEQETQYF,TGTGCCAGCAGCTTAGGAAGGACAGAACAAGAGACCCAGTACTTC
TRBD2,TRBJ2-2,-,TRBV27,CASSLPRLAGVFANTGELFF,TGTGCCAGCAGTCTCCCTCGACTAGCGGGAGTCTTCGCGAACACCGGGGAGCTGTTTTTT
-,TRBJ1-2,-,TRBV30,CAWDSLPNYGYTF,TGTGCCTGGGACTCTTTGCCTAACTATGGCTACACCTTC
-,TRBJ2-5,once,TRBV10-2,CASSGVAAETQYF,TGCGCCAGCAGTGGGGTAGCGGCAGAGACCCAGTACTTC
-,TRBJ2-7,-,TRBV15,CATSTSHRRLEDYEQYF,TGTGCCACCAGCACATCTCATAGGAGACTAGAAGACTACGAGCAGTACTTC